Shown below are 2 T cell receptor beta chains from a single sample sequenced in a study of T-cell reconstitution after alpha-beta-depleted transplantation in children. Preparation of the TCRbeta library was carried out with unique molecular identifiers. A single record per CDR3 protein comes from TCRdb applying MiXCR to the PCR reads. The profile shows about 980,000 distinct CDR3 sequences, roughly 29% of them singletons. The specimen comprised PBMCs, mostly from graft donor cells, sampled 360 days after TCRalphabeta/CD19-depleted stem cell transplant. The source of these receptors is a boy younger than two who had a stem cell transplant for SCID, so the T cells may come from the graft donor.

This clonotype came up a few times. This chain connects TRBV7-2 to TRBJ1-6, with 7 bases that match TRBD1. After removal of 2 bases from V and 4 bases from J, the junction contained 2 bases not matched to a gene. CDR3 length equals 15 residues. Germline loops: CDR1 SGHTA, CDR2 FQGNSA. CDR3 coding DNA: TGTGCCAGCAGCTTAACAGGGGTTTATAATTCACCCCTCCACTTT. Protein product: CASSLTGVYNSPLHF.

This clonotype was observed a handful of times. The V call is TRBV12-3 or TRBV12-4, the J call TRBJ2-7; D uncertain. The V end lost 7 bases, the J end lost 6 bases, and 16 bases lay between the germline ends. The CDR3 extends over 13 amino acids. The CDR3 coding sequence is TGTGCCAGCACTAAAAGATCGGAGAGCGAGCAGTACTTC. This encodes CASTKRSESEQYF.